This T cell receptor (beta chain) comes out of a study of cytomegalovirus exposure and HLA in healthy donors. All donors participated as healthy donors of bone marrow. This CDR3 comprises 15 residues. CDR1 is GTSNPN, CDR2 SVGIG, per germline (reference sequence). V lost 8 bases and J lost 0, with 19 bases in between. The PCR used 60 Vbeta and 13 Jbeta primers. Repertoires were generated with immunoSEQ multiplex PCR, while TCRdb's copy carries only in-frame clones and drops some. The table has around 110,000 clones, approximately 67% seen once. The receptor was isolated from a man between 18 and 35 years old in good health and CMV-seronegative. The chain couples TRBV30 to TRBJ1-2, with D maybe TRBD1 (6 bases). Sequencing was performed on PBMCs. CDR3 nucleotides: TGTGCCCGGACAGCGGGCAAATCGGCTAACTATGGCTACACCTTC. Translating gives CARTAGKSANYGYTF.